The 26 T cell receptor beta chains below were found in one sample sequenced in a study of T cell responses to AZD1222 COVID-19 vaccine (dated by TCRdb to about 2021). The sample's time point label, in plain terms: baseline before first vaccination. The method was the immunoSEQ multiplex PCR assay. Drawn from immuneACCESS, this table holds only the in-frame rearrangements with V and J called that TCRdb kept. Clones are partly lost; checked studies trace under half to an unresolved V gene and leave the rest unexplained. The sample contains approximately 110,000 clones, 80% to 90% of them found a single time. 4.2% of the sample goes to the ten largest clones. The material was peripheral blood, obtained on day 0 of AZD1222 vaccination. These receptors originate from an adult in good health.

The rearrangement joins TRBV28 to TRBJ1-2; D gene unclear. The V end was cut by 5 bases, the J end by 8 bases, with 12 bases between. This CDR3 region has 12 residues. Germline V gives CDR1 MDHEN, CDR2 SYDVKM. This CDR3 is CASSGPATGYTF. CDR3 coding DNA: TGTGCCAGCAGTGGACCCGCAACCGGCTACACCTTC.

The rearrangement links TRBV7-2 to TRBJ2-2; 8 positions match TRBD2. This CDR3 is 15 amino acids long. The V gene end was trimmed by 7 bases and the J gene end by 2 bases; junction bases not matched to a gene: 6. CDR1 and CDR2 from the germline V gene are SGHTA and FQGNSA. In DNA form, the CDR3 reads TGTGCCAGCATCTCGGGGGGGCGAAACACCGGGGAGCTGTTTTTT. Translation: CASISGGRNTGELFF.

The genes are TRBV4-1 and TRBJ1-5; 11 bases match TRBD1. The V and J ends lost 8 bases and 1 base, in that order; junction bases with no gene match: 1. The CDR3 runs 14 residues. The germline gives CDR1 MGHRA, CDR2 YSYEKL. The CDR3 spells CASGDRGSNQPQHF. CDR3 sequence (DNA): TGCGCCAGCGGGGACAGGGGGAGCAATCAGCCCCAGCATTTT.

The rearrangement joins TRBV5-4 to TRBJ2-5, with 7 bases aligning to TRBD1. Germline values: CDR1 SGHNT, CDR2 YYREEE (reference sequence). CDR3 length equals 15 residues. J gave up 3 bases and V 4 bases, and 9 bases lay outside the gene matches. In nucleotides, the CDR3 is TGTGCCAGCAGCACCCCCGGGACAGACGAAGAGACCCAGTACTTC. This gives the protein CASSTPGTDEETQYF.

This clone was seen many times. This chain connects TRBV28 to TRBJ1-3; D unclear. CDR1 and CDR2 (germline): MDHEN, SYDVKM. The CDR3 is 17 residues long. The V end lost 3 bases, the J end lost 0 bases, and 15 bases lay between the germline ends. CDR3 loop: CASSFQMTEASGNTIYF. The CDR3, as DNA: TGTGCCAGCAGTTTCCAAATGACGGAAGCCTCTGGAAACACCATATATTTT.

This chain connects TRBV18 to TRBJ1-6; TRBD1 is a possible D gene (5 bases). CDR1 is KGHSH and CDR2 is LQKENI in the germline V gene. The V end lost 6 bases, the J end lost 3 bases, and 12 bases lay between the germline ends. CDR3 length: 15 residues. CDR3 nucleotides: TGTGCCAGCTCCCGCGAAGGGGACTATAATTCACCCCTCCACTTT. The encoded protein is CASSREGDYNSPLHF.

This chain links TRBV28 with TRBJ2-1, with D possibly matching TRBD2 (6 bases). Germline V gene lookup returns CDR1 MDHEN and CDR2 SYDVKM. V was clipped by 5 bases and J by 5 bases, with 19 bases between them. The CDR3 totals 16 residues. The CDR3 DNA is TGTGCCAGCAGTGGGGTACTAGCTGATACCGACAATGAGCAGTTCTTC. It translates to CASSGVLADTDNEQFF.

The chain has TRBV28 and TRBJ2-7; D unresolved. The CDR3 has 15 residues. V was cut by 6 bases and J by 5 bases, with 20 bases left in between. Germline CDR1 and CDR2: MDHEN and SYDVKM. In nucleotides, the CDR3 is TGTGCCAGCAGCCCACCACTCAGCCCGGCGGACGAGCAGTACTTC. Protein sequence: CASSPPLSPADEQYF.

The V gene is TRBV7-9, the J gene TRBJ1-3; TRBD1 matches 8 bases. V gave up 5 bases and J gave up 4 bases; unmatched junction bases: 7. Germline V gene data show CDR1 as SEHNR and CDR2 as FQNEAQ (reference sequence). The CDR3 loop spans 15 amino acids. The CDR3 loop reads CASSAVRGRGNTIYF. In DNA, the CDR3 is TGTGCCAGCAGCGCCGTCAGGGGGCGAGGAAACACCATATATTTT. Looking up the rest from reference TRBV7-9 and TRBJ1-3 gives the full variable domain: DTGVSQNPRHKITKRGQNVTFRCDPISEHNRLYWYRQTLGQGPEFLTYFQNEAQLEKSRLLSDRFSAERPKGSFSTLEIQRTEQGDSAMYLCASSAVRGRGNTIYFGEGSWLTVV.

CDR3 in amino acids: CSVQQGVGTEAFF. Here the CDR3 DNA reads TGCAGCGTTCAACAGGGCGTGGGCACTGAAGCTTTCTTT. The chain carries TRBV29-1 and TRBJ1-1; D may be TRBD1 (6 bases). Trimming pared 5 bases from V and 4 bases from J, leaving 14 bases between. This CDR3 contains 13 residues. Germline CDR1 and CDR2: SQVTM and ANQGSEA.

V and J are TRBV28 and TRBJ2-7, with 8 bases identical to TRBD1. This CDR3 comprises 15 residues. Germline values: CDR1 MDHEN, CDR2 SYDVKM. V shed 8 bases and J 4 bases; nucleotides not matched to a gene: 13. In DNA form, the CDR3 reads TGTGCCAGCCAAAAACCGGGACAGGTCTCTTACGAGCAGTACTTC. It yields the protein CASQKPGQVSYEQYF.

J is TRBJ2-1 and V is TRBV7-6; the match to TRBD2 covers 7 bases. V was clipped by 8 bases and J by 7 bases; unmatched bases: 5. The CDR3 loop spans 12 amino acids. The germline CDR1 and CDR2 sequences are SGHVS and FNYEAQ. This CDR3 reads CASAGVGNEQFF. The DNA of the CDR3 is TGTGCCAGCGCGGGGGTGGGTAATGAGCAGTTCTTC.

The chain joins TRBV6-1 to TRBJ2-7, with 8 bases that match TRBD1. This CDR3 has 14 residues. V lost 2 bases and J lost 4; bases outside the gene matches: 4. Germline V gene lookup returns CDR1 MNHNS and CDR2 SASEGT. CDR3 amino acids: CASSEQGAVYEQYF. In DNA, the CDR3 is TGTGCCAGCAGTGAACAGGGGGCAGTTTACGAGCAGTACTTC.

The chain links TRBV5-3 to TRBJ2-3; possibly TRBD2 for D (6 bases). TRBV5-3 is recorded as an ORF, its role being uncertain. Trimming removed 5 bases at V and 0 bases at J, with 19 bases between. The CDR3 spans 17 residues. CDR3 in amino acids: CARSRQGRRGSTDTQYF. Here the CDR3 DNA reads TGTGCCAGAAGTAGGCAGGGTCGTCGGGGGAGCACAGATACGCAGTATTTT.

CDR3 nucleotide sequence: TGTGCCATCAGTGATATTGGAGGGCCAAACACTGAAGCTTTCTTT. This codes for CAISDIGGPNTEAFF. The V gene is TRBV10-3, the J gene TRBJ1-1, with no clear D. V shed 3 bases and J shed 2 bases, with 13 bases lying between them. Germline V gene sequence: CDR1 ENHRY, CDR2 SYGVKD. This CDR3 spans 15 amino acids.

This chain uses TRBV28 with TRBJ1-1; D may be TRBD1 (6 bases). This CDR3 contains 15 residues. V gave up 6 bases and J gave up 8 bases, with 22 bases separating them. Germline assignment: CDR1 MDHEN and CDR2 SYDVKM. The CDR3 DNA is TGTGCCAGCAGCCGAATCAAAACAGGGTTGGGAGAAGCTTTCTTT. The encoded protein is CASSRIKTGLGEAFF.

V gene TRBV6-5 combines with J gene TRBJ1-2; D is perhaps TRBD1 (6 bases). V was cut by 0 bases and J by 10 bases, with 12 bases left in between. The germline CDR1 and CDR2 sequences are MNHEY and SVGAGI. There are 13 residues in the CDR3. The CDR3 sequence is CASSYSWGTPYTF. The CDR3 nucleotides are TGTGCCAGCAGTTACTCCTGGGGGACACCCTACACCTTC.

This chain connects TRBV7-2 to TRBJ2-2; D possibly corresponds to TRBD2 (5 bases). Germline CDR1 SGHTA, CDR2 FQGNSA. V gave up 6 bases and J gave up 1 base, with 9 bases separating them. The CDR3 length is 14 residues. The CDR3 DNA is TGTGCCAGCAGGACTAACCGGAACACCGGGGAGCTGTTTTTT. As protein: CASRTNRNTGELFF.

J is TRBJ1-1 and V is TRBV24-1, with D uncertain. This CDR3 is 13 amino acids long. With 6 bases removed from V and 3 bases from J, the gap between germline ends came to 10 bases. Germline CDR1 reads KGHDR; CDR2 reads SFDVKD. CDR3 nucleotides: TGTGCCACCAGTAGCCACCCTGACACTGAAGCTTTCTTT. The encoded protein is CATSSHPDTEAFF.

This rearrangement joins TRBV7-9 to TRBJ2-7, with 8 bases aligning to TRBD1. Germline V CDR1 and CDR2: SEHNR, FQNEAQ (reference sequence). The CDR3 has 15 amino acids. V lost 4 bases, J lost 4 bases, and 9 bases stayed unmatched. The CDR3: CASSSGGPRIYEQYF. CDR3 bases: TGTGCCAGCAGCTCAGGGGGCCCAAGAATTTACGAGCAGTACTTC.

CDR3 in DNA: TGTGCCACCAGTGGGATCCACGGCTCCAATGAGCAGTTCTTC. It codes for CATSGIHGSNEQFF. The rearrangement joins TRBV24-1 to TRBJ2-1, with D unresolved. There are 14 residues in the CDR3. Germline CDR1 KGHDR, CDR2 SFDVKD. With 5 bases removed from V and 6 bases from J, the gap between germline ends came to 13 bases.

This clone showed up just once. The chain employs TRBV11-2 and TRBJ1-3, with D perhaps matching TRBD1 (6 bases). V was pared by 5 bases and J by 3 bases, with 17 bases between. The CDR3 is 16 residues long. The germline V gene encodes CDR1 SGHAT and CDR2 FQNNGV. The CDR3 DNA sequence: TGTGCCAGCAGCAGAACGCCGGGGGGCCTTGGAAACACCATATATTTT. It translates to CASSRTPGGLGNTIYF.

The chain couples TRBV12-3 or TRBV12-4 to TRBJ2-1; no firm D call. Trimming took off 6 bases at V and 2 bases at J, with 2 bases between the two ends. There are 11 residues in the CDR3. The CDR3: CASSTYNEQFF. The CDR3 DNA is TGTGCCAGCAGCACCTACAATGAGCAGTTCTTC.

The chain carries TRBV19 and TRBJ2-1; 8 nucleotides line up with TRBD1. Germline V CDR1 and CDR2: LNHDA, SQIVND (reference sequence). The CDR3 consists of 15 residues. The ends lost 5 bases at V and 6 bases at J; junction bases unmatched: 9. The CDR3 region is CASSQGQVGGNEQFF. As DNA, the CDR3 is TGTGCCAGTAGTCAGGGACAGGTGGGAGGCAATGAGCAGTTCTTC.

The rearrangement joins TRBV10-3 to TRBJ2-1; TRBD2 might be the D (6 bases). The CDR3 contains 15 residues. Germline V gives CDR1 ENHRY, CDR2 SYGVKD. V was pared by 5 bases and J by 4 bases, with 15 bases between. The CDR3 DNA reads TGTGCCATCAGTAGGGGACTCGACGGTTACAATGAGCAGTTCTTC. This gives the protein CAISRGLDGYNEQFF.

This chain connects TRBV21-1 to TRBJ1-6. TRBV21-1 is a documented pseudogene. This CDR3 has 16 amino acids. As DNA, the CDR3 is TGTGCCAGCAGCAAAGTTCTGATGGTCATTAATTCACCCCTCCACTTT. It encodes CASSKVLMVINSPLHF.